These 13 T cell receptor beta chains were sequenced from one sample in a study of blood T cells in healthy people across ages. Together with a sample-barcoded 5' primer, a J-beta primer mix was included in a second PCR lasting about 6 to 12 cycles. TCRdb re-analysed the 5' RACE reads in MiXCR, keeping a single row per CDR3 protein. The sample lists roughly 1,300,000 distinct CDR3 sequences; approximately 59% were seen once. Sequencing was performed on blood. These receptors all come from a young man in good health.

CDR3 nucleotide sequence: TGTGCCAGCAGCTTGACCTCCCTCGCGGGATTGAACACCGGGGAGCTGTTTTTT. It is translated as CASSLTSLAGLNTGELFF. This chain uses TRBV7-6 with TRBJ2-2, with D maybe TRBD2 (6 bases). Per the germline V gene, CDR1 is SGHVS and CDR2 is FNYEAQ. This CDR3 is 18 amino acids long. V was shortened by 3 bases and J by 1 base, with 18 bases between the two germline ends.

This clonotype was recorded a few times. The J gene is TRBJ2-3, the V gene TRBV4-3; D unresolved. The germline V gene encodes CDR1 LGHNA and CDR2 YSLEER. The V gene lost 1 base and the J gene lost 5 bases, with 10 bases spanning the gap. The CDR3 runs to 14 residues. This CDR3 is CASSQVTGLDTQYF. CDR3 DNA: TGCGCCAGCAGCCAAGTTACCGGTTTAGATACGCAGTATTTT.

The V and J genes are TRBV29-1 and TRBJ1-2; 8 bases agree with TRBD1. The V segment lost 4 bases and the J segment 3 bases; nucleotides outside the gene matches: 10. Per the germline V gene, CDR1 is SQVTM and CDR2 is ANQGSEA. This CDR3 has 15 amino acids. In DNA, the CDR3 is TGCAGCGTTGGGTCCGCAGGGGGCAAAGACTATGGCTACACCTTC. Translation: CSVGSAGGKDYGYTF. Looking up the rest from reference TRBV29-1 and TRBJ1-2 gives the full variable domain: SAVISQKPSRDICQRGTSLTIQCQVDSQVTMMFWYRQQPGQSLTLIATANQGSEATYESGFVIDKFPISRPNLTFSTLTVSNMSPEDSSIYLCSVGSAGGKDYGYTFGSGTRLTVV.

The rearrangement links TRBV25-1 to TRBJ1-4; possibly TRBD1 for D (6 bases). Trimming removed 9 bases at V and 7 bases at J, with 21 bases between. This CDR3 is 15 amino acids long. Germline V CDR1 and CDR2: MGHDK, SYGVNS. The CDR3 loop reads CASRSIRDKREKLFF. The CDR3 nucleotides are TGTGCCAGTCGTTCTATCCGGGACAAGCGTGAAAAACTGTTTTTT.

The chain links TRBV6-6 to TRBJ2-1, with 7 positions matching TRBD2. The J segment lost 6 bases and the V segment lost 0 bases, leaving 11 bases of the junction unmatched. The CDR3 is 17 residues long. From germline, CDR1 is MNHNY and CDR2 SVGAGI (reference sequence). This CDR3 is CASSYSFREGRSNEQFF. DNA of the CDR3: TGTGCCAGCAGTTACTCTTTTAGGGAGGGCCGATCCAATGAGCAGTTCTTC.

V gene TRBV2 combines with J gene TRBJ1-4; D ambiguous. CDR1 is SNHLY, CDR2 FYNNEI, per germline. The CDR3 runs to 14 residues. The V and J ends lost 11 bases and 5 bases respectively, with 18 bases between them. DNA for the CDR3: TGTGCCTCCGGAGGGCTCCTTACGAATGAAAAACTGTTTTTT. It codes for CASGGLLTNEKLFF.

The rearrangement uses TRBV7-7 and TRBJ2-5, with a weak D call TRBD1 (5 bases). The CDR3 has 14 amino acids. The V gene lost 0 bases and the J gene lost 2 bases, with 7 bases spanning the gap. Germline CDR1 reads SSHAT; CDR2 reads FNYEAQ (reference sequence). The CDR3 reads CASSLAYRQETQYF. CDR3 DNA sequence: TGTGCCAGCAGCTTAGCGTACAGGCAAGAGACCCAGTACTTC.

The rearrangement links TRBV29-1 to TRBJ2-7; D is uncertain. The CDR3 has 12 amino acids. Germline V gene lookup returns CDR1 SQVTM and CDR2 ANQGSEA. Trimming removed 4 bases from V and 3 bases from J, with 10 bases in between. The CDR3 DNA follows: TGCAGCGTTGGGTTTAGAAACTACGAGCAGTACTTC. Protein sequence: CSVGFRNYEQYF.

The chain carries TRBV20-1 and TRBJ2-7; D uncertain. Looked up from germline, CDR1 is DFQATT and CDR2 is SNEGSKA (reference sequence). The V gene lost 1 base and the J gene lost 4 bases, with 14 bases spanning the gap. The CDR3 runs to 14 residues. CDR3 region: CSARVLGRRYEQYF. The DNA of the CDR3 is TGCAGTGCTAGAGTCCTAGGGCGTAGATACGAGCAGTACTTC.

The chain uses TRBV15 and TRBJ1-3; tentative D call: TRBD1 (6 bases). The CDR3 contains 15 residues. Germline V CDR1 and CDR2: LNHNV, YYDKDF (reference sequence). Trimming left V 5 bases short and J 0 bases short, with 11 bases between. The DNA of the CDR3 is TGTGCCACCAGCGAGACGACAGGCTCTGGAAACACCATATATTTT. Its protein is CATSETTGSGNTIYF.

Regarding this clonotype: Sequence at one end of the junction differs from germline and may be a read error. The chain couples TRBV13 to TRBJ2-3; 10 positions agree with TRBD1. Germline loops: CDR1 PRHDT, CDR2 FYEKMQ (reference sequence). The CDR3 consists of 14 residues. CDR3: CASSWTGGTDAQYF. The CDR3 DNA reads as TGTGCCAGCAGCTGGACAGGGGGAACAGATGCGCAGTATTTT.

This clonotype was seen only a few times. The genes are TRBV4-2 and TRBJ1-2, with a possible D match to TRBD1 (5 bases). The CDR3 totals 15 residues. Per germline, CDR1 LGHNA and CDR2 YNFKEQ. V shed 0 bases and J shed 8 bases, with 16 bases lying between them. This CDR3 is CASSQDWGRSIGYTF. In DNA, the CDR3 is TGTGCCAGCAGCCAAGATTGGGGCAGGTCCATAGGCTACACCTTC.

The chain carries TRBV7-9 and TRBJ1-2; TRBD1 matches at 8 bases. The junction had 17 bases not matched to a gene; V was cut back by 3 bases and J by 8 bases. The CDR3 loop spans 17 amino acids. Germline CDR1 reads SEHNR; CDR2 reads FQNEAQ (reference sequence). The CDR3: CASSLGGTGVLVYGYTF. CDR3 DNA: TGTGCCAGCAGCTTGGGCGGGACAGGAGTTTTGGTTTACGGCTACACCTTC.